This paragraph reports one T cell receptor (beta chain). Antigen: not known. From the reads, TCRdb called clonotypes with MiXCR, one entry per CDR3 protein. This table has roughly 920,000 distinct CDR3 sequences, approximately 31% appearing once. These data belong to a study of T cell repertoires in cytomegalovirus infection. Study information: CMV epitopes that were recently identified and HLA-C-restricted were used alongside well-studied HLA-B-restricted ones. An indication of both CMV infection and matching HLA type came from public TCR beta signatures.

Germline V gene sequence: CDR1 SGHTA, CDR2 FQGTGA. The CDR3 is 15 residues long. V lost 6 bases to trimming and J lost 4 bases; unmatched junction nucleotides: 6. This TCR derives from a human donor in good health (CMV status not recorded). Some clones in this sample may be carry-over from other donors' samples. Specimen: cultured CD8+ T cells from PBMCs, collected from culture after CMV antigen stimulation. The V and J genes are TRBV7-3 and TRBJ2-2, with TRBD2 matching over 9 bases. The CDR3 spells CASRQAGGATGELFF. The CDR3 region has the DNA TGTGCCAGCAGACAAGCGGGGGGAGCCACCGGGGAGCTGTTTTTT.